These T cell receptor beta chains were read from a single sample in a study of cytomegalovirus exposure and HLA in healthy donors. Using immunoSEQ multiplex PCR, the repertoire was profiled, and TCRdb retains in-frame clones only, with some absent. The listing records about 200,000 clones. Sequencing was performed on PBMCs. The receptors derive from a man aged 25 to 40 in good health and CMV-seronegative. CDR3s leave out the opening cysteine and the closing phenylalanine or tryptophan.

J gene: TRBJ1-5; V gene: TRBV7-9; CDR3 protein: ASSGDRYNQPQH
J gene: TRBJ2-7; V gene: TRBV27; CDR3 protein: ASSSPTRQGRYEQY
J gene: TRBJ1-5; V gene: TRBV2; CDR3 protein: ASTRTSSNQPQH
J gene: TRBJ2-4; V gene: TRBV28; CDR3 protein: ASSFAGTLAKNIQY
J gene: TRBJ1-6; V gene: TRBV19; CDR3 protein: ASSIPGTGVDSPLH
J gene: TRBJ1-1; V gene: TRBV5-4; CDR3 protein: ASTYGVDRGAEAF
J gene: TRBJ2-1; V gene: TRBV12-2; CDR3 protein: ASRSNRLAGYDTYNEQF
J gene: TRBJ2-3; V gene: TRBV19; CDR3 protein: ASSLQGLELTDTQY
J gene: TRBJ1-2; V gene: TRBV4-1; CDR3 protein: ASSQEWDRNNYGYT
J gene: TRBJ1-6; V gene: TRBV19; CDR3 protein: ASSRPGQSSSGSPLH
J gene: -; V gene: TRBV28; CDR3 protein: ASSRQGTSYNEQF
J gene: TRBJ2-2; V gene: TRBV18; CDR3 protein: ASSPRWGANTGELF
J gene: TRBJ1-6; V gene: TRBV6-5; CDR3 protein: ASSYSDRGGSPLH
J gene: TRBJ1-5; V gene: TRBV7-2; CDR3 protein: ASSLGAGTGDQPQH
J gene: TRBJ2-7; V gene: TRBV6-5; CDR3 protein: ASRYLGTGNYEQY
J gene: TRBJ1-2; V gene: TRBV6-5; CDR3 protein: ASGRQYGYT
J gene: TRBJ2-2; V gene: TRBV29-1; CDR3 protein: SVLRAQPNTGELF
J gene: TRBJ2-7; V gene: TRBV5-1; CDR3 protein: ASSPIARDNYEQY
J gene: TRBJ2-2; V gene: TRBV18; CDR3 protein: ASSPDGGAATGELF
J gene: TRBJ2-1; V gene: TRBV6-5; CDR3 protein: ASSRGQIRGHEQF
J gene: TRBJ2-1; V gene: TRBV6-5; CDR3 protein: ASSRTGENEQF
J gene: TRBJ2-5; V gene: TRBV11-3; CDR3 protein: ASSLGRGGETQY
J gene: TRBJ2-7; V gene: TRBV6-5; CDR3 protein: ASSYSPAGRGEQY
J gene: TRBJ1-3; V gene: TRBV19; CDR3 protein: ASSPGTGTGLSNTIY
J gene: TRBJ1-2; V gene: TRBV6-1; CDR3 protein: ASSEGLGLGNYGYT
J gene: TRBJ1-5; V gene: TRBV6-4; CDR3 protein: ASTSGGPRNQPQH
J gene: TRBJ2-1; V gene: TRBV4-2; CDR3 protein: ASSQDPSGVFNEQF
J gene: TRBJ1-1; V gene: TRBV4-1; CDR3 protein: ASSQERSITMNTEAF
J gene: TRBJ1-2; V gene: TRBV18; CDR3 protein: ASSPPGTREGYGYT
J gene: TRBJ2-2; V gene: TRBV18; CDR3 protein: ASSPLSARGTGELF
J gene: TRBJ2-7; V gene: TRBV4-1; CDR3 protein: ASSQYLQTGGERLRYEQY
J gene: TRBJ1-5; V gene: TRBV30; CDR3 protein: AWSVLQGQGQPQH
J gene: TRBJ1-3; V gene: TRBV5-1; CDR3 protein: ASSERASGNTIY
J gene: TRBJ2-7; V gene: TRBV7-2; CDR3 protein: ASRPREGRGRNEQY
J gene: TRBJ1-1; V gene: TRBV29-1; CDR3 protein: SVLRTVMNTEAF
J gene: TRBJ2-3; V gene: TRBV10-3; CDR3 protein: AISGLAASTDTQY
J gene: TRBJ2-7; V gene: TRBV10-1; CDR3 protein: ASSERDGSSYEQY
J gene: TRBJ2-5; V gene: TRBV9; CDR3 protein: ASSPNLAGDETQY
J gene: TRBJ2-7; V gene: TRBV27; CDR3 protein: ASGYPSRDSLAYEQC
J gene: TRBJ1-2; V gene: TRBV27; CDR3 protein: ASSGLRDGGIGYGYT
J gene: TRBJ2-7; V gene: TRBV4-1; CDR3 protein: ASSLLTGQDKSYEQY
J gene: TRBJ2-1; V gene: TRBV10-2; CDR3 protein: ASRLAGGIYNEQF
J gene: TRBJ2-3; V gene: TRBV10-1; CDR3 protein: ASSDVSGTGQADTQY
J gene: TRBJ1-1; V gene: TRBV7-9; CDR3 protein: ASSLGQGLRTEAF
J gene: TRBJ2-2; V gene: TRBV30; CDR3 protein: ARRQGGTGELF
J gene: TRBJ1-2; V gene: TRBV19; CDR3 protein: ASSIGPGYGYT
J gene: TRBJ2-7; V gene: TRBV27; CDR3 protein: ASPKEREGPREQY
J gene: TRBJ2-7; V gene: TRBV25-1; CDR3 protein: ASSEDRSAYEQY
J gene: TRBJ1-3; V gene: TRBV13; CDR3 protein: ASSSRELSGNTIY
J gene: TRBJ1-1; V gene: TRBV6-5; CDR3 protein: ASSGTAKNTEAF
J gene: TRBJ2-5; V gene: TRBV5-1; CDR3 protein: ASSISPLGETQY
J gene: TRBJ2-1; V gene: TRBV21-1; CDR3 protein: ASSPRDSSVFDEQF
J gene: TRBJ2-1; V gene: TRBV5-1; CDR3 protein: ASSLTSGIRNEQF
J gene: TRBJ2-7; V gene: TRBV5-1; CDR3 protein: ATKTGAGGYEQY
J gene: TRBJ1-5; V gene: TRBV10-2; CDR3 protein: ASSEGTRNQPQH
J gene: TRBJ2-5; V gene: TRBV28; CDR3 protein: ASNLGQGPETQY
J gene: TRBJ1-6; V gene: TRBV6-5; CDR3 protein: ASSYEDRGYNSPLH
J gene: TRBJ1-1; V gene: TRBV15; CDR3 protein: ATSRDPVTEAF